These 29 T cell receptor beta chains came from one sample sequenced in a study of response to subunit inactivated influenza vaccine (dated by TCRdb to the late 2010s). Libraries came from RT-PCR. The sequencing machine was an Illumina HiSeq 2500. TCRdb passed the public sequencing reads through fastp at Q25 and MiXCR, retaining productive beta sequences. Each entry merges the rows of one CDR3 protein and shows their most common DNA and genes. Present in this sample are about 650,000 distinct CDR3 sequences, 14% of which were seen just once. 7.6% of the sample is in the top ten clones. The sequences come from PBMCs from blood, collected around 15 days before vaccination. The receptors shown here come from a man aged 50 to 59 who received an inactivated influenza vaccine. Donor details come from another sample of the same person, matched by shared clones.

This clonotype was detected only a few times. The chain couples TRBV5-1 to TRBJ1-6; 7 nucleotides align to TRBD1. The CDR3 has 15 amino acids. CDR1 and CDR2 from the germline V gene are SGHRS and YFSETQ. Germline trimming cut 2 bases from V and 5 bases from J; bases unmatched to any gene: 4. Here the CDR3 reads CASSFTGQNNSPLHF. CDR3 bases: TGCGCCAGCAGCTTCACGGGACAGAATAATTCACCCCTCCACTTT.

The chain recombines TRBV20-1 with TRBJ1-2; maybe TRBD1 (5 bases). Germline V gives CDR1 DFQATT, CDR2 SNEGSKA (reference sequence). This CDR3 contains 16 residues. Between the trimmed V and J ends, which lost 6 bases and 2 bases, there was a span of 22 bases. CDR3 amino acids: CSAQGPGAGSNYGYTF. Written as DNA, the CDR3 is TGCAGTGCCCAGGGACCAGGCGCAGGGTCAAACTATGGCTACACCTTC.

The CDR3 DNA follows: TGTGCCAGCAGTTGGTCGACCAATGGGGGGGGCCTCGAGCAGTACTTC. It yields the protein CASSWSTNGGGLEQYF. The chain joins TRBV28 to TRBJ2-7; possible D gene TRBD2, 7 bases. The CDR3 runs 16 residues. Looked up from germline, CDR1 is MDHEN and CDR2 is SYDVKM. Trimming took 4 bases from V and 6 from J, leaving 22 bases between them.

The chain has TRBV4-3 and TRBJ2-1, with a weak D call TRBD2 (6 bases). Germline V gene lookup returns CDR1 LGHNA and CDR2 YSLEER. The CDR3 has 14 amino acids. V gave up 0 bases and J gave up 9 bases, with 12 bases separating them. The CDR3, as DNA: TGCGCCAGCAGCCAAGACCAACTAGCTGTTGAGCAGTTCTTC. Protein sequence: CASSQDQLAVEQFF.

This chain uses TRBV20-1 with TRBJ1-2, with 7 bases that match TRBD1. Trimming took 6 bases from V and 2 from J; bases not matched to a gene: 3. Per germline, CDR1 DFQATT and CDR2 SNEGSKA (reference sequence). The CDR3 totals 12 residues. In nucleotides, the CDR3 is TGCAGTGCGATACAGGGGAACTATGGCTACACCTTC. It codes for CSAIQGNYGYTF.

This clonotype was found a few times. The CDR3 bases are TGTGCCATCAGTGAGTCGAGTCCACGCCAACAAGAGACCCAGTACTTC. This translates into CAISESSPRQQETQYF. V usage is TRBV10-3 and J usage is TRBJ2-5; the D is unclear. This CDR3 is built from 16 residues. V was clipped by 0 bases and J by 2 bases, with 13 bases between them. From germline, CDR1 is ENHRY and CDR2 SYGVKD.

The chain carries TRBV6-2 or TRBV6-3 and TRBJ2-5, with 7 nucleotides matching TRBD1. Germline-derived CDR1 and CDR2 are MNHEY and SVGEGT. This CDR3 spans 15 amino acids. V shed 7 bases, J shed 5 bases, and the junction held 13 bases outside the gene matches. The CDR3 nucleotides read TGTGCCAGCACGAACCCCTACAGGGGCCGGGAGACCCAGTACTTC. As protein: CASTNPYRGRETQYF.

This clonotype was detected a few times. CDR3 DNA sequence: TGCGCCAGCAGCCCGGGACAGGGGAGAAACATTCAGTACTTC. Its translation is CASSPGQGRNIQYF. The V call is TRBV5-1, the J call TRBJ2-4; 10 nucleotides align to TRBD1. Germline-derived CDR1 and CDR2 are SGHRS and YFSETQ. This CDR3 has 14 amino acids. Losses at the gene ends were 4 bases for V and 6 bases for J; bases not matched to a gene: 4.

The rearrangement links TRBV20-1 to TRBJ2-7; 7 bases map to TRBD1. The CDR3 runs to 12 residues. The germline gives CDR1 DFQATT, CDR2 SNEGSKA (reference sequence). V lost 6 bases to trimming and J lost 2 bases; unmatched junction nucleotides: 4. CDR3: CSAPTGTYEQYF. DNA of the CDR3: TGCAGTGCACCGACAGGGACCTACGAGCAGTACTTC.

In its sample, this clonotype was seen a few times. This rearrangement joins TRBV6-2 or TRBV6-3 to TRBJ2-2; 8 bases match TRBD2. The germline gives CDR1 MNHEY, CDR2 SVGEGT. J gave up 3 bases and V 2 bases, and 14 bases lay outside the gene matches. CDR3 size: 19 residues. The CDR3 spells CASSYLVAGSRIYTGELFF. DNA for the CDR3: TGTGCCAGCAGTTACCTGGTAGCGGGAAGCCGGATTTACACCGGGGAGCTGTTTTTT.

This clonotype has a handful of counts. The chain recombines TRBV10-3 with TRBJ2-6; possibly TRBD1 or TRBD2 for D (5 bases each). CDR3 length equals 14 residues. Germline V gives CDR1 ENHRY, CDR2 SYGVKD. The ends were cut back, 4 bases at V and 4 bases at J, with 8 bases in the middle. CDR3 in amino acids: CAISVGDGANVLTF. The CDR3 DNA reads as TGTGCCATCAGTGTCGGGGACGGGGCCAACGTCCTGACTTTC.

This clonotype turned up a few times. The rearrangement joins TRBV6-2 or TRBV6-3 to TRBJ2-2; D gene unclear. This CDR3 is built from 12 residues. CDR1 is MNHEY and CDR2 is SVGEGT in the germline V gene. V lost 11 bases to trimming and J lost 4 bases, with 11 bases between them. The CDR3 DNA follows: TGTGCCGGCGGCCCCCCCACCGGGGAGCTGTTTTTT. Its protein product is CAGGPPTGELFF.

The chain is built from TRBV20-1 and TRBJ2-1, with 7 nucleotides matching TRBD2. The CDR3 is 16 amino acids. From germline, CDR1 is DFQATT and CDR2 SNEGSKA (reference sequence). J lost 3 bases, V lost 0 bases, and 8 bases had no gene match. The CDR3 DNA reads as TGCAGTGCTAGAGATCGGGGAGGGGCCATCTACAATGAGCAGTTCTTC. Translating gives CSARDRGGAIYNEQFF.

This clonotype has more than one count but fewer than ten. The genes are TRBV12-3 or TRBV12-4 and TRBJ1-1, with D tentatively TRBD1 (5 bases). Deletions cut 5 bases from V and 7 bases from J, with 14 bases between. The CDR3 loop spans 13 amino acids. CDR3 in amino acids: CASSRLGGDEAFF. CDR3 DNA sequence: TGTGCCAGCAGTCGCCTTGGGGGGGATGAAGCTTTCTTT.

There are a few counts of this clonotype. The chain uses TRBV4-2 and TRBJ2-2; D remains ambiguous. Germline V gene lookup returns CDR1 LGHNA and CDR2 YNFKEQ. The CDR3 consists of 17 residues. Between the trimmed V and J ends, which lost 0 bases and 0 bases, there was a span of 11 bases. The CDR3 nucleotides read TGTGCCAGCAGCCAAGATATGAGTAAGACGAACACCGGGGAGCTGTTTTTT. Amino acid sequence: CASSQDMSKTNTGELFF.

The sample holds many counts of this clonotype. This CDR3 reads CASSFRDGPYEQYF. CDR3 sequence (DNA): TGTGCCAGCAGTTTCCGGGACGGGCCCTACGAGCAGTACTTC. This chain links TRBV6-2 or TRBV6-3 with TRBJ2-7; D may match TRBD1 or TRBD2 (5 bases each). Trimming stripped 4 bases from V and 2 bases from J, with 12 bases between. This CDR3 region has 14 residues. Germline V gene data show CDR1 as MNHEY and CDR2 as SVGEGT.

The chain links TRBV2 to TRBJ2-3, with D perhaps being TRBD1 or TRBD2 (5 bases each). Trimming cost V 8 bases and J 6 bases, with 12 bases left between them. Germline CDR1 SNHLY, CDR2 FYNNEI. The CDR3 contains 12 residues. CDR3 bases: TGTGCCAGCCAGACAGAGGGTGATACGCAGTATTTT. Protein: CASQTEGDTQYF.

This clonotype was seen ten or more times. J is TRBJ2-2 and V is TRBV6-1; 7 bases are shared with TRBD1. J was trimmed by 4 bases and V by 7 bases; bases with no gene match: 6. The CDR3 is made up of 14 amino acids. Per the germline V gene, CDR1 is MNHNS and CDR2 is SASEGT. DNA of the CDR3: TGTGCCAGCACCCTAGACAGGGCCACCGGGGAGCTGTTTTTT. It codes for CASTLDRATGELFF.

The genes are TRBV6-2 or TRBV6-3 and TRBJ2-7; no clear D. Trimming stripped 0 bases from V and 3 bases from J, with 6 bases between. CDR3 length: 13 residues. CDR1 is MNHEY, CDR2 SVGEGT, per germline. This CDR3 reads CASSYSSVYEQYF. CDR3 sequence (DNA): TGTGCCAGCAGTTACTCGTCAGTCTACGAGCAGTACTTC.

This chain's CDR3 is CSASSIYSQETQYF. The CDR3 bases are TGCAGTGCTAGCTCTATATATTCCCAAGAGACCCAGTACTTC. V is TRBV20-1 and J is TRBJ2-5; D remains unclear. Germline V gene lookup returns CDR1 DFQATT and CDR2 SNEGSKA (reference sequence). CDR3 length: 14 residues. The V end lost 3 bases, the J end lost 1 base, and 12 bases lay between the germline ends.

This clonotype was detected only a few times. The rearrangement joins TRBV7-9 to TRBJ2-3, with 10 bases identical to TRBD1. This CDR3 has 15 residues. Germline V gene data show CDR1 as SEHNR and CDR2 as FQNEAQ (reference sequence). Trimming removed 3 bases from V and 4 bases from J; junction bases left unmatched: 4. In DNA form, the CDR3 reads TGTGCCAGCAGCTTTGACAGGGGGCCTGCAGATACGCAGTATTTT. Its protein product is CASSFDRGPADTQYF.

This clonotype has only a few counts. The rearrangement uses TRBV7-9 and TRBJ2-3, with D perhaps matching TRBD2 (6 bases). The V gene's germline CDR1 is SEHNR and CDR2 FQNEAQ (reference sequence). This CDR3 region has 16 residues. V lost 4 bases and J lost 0, with 14 bases in between. The CDR3 nucleotides read TGTGCCAGCAGCTCCTCTAGCGACCCTAGCACAGATACGCAGTATTTT. It codes for CASSSSSDPSTDTQYF.

This clonotype appeared many times. The DNA of the CDR3 is TGCAGTGCTAGACGACTAGCGGGACCCACAGATACGCAGTATTTT. Amino acid sequence: CSARRLAGPTDTQYF. This chain connects TRBV20-1 to TRBJ2-3, with 11 bases aligning to TRBD2. The CDR3 is made up of 15 amino acids. With 2 bases clipped from V and 2 bases from J, the junction kept 3 bases outside the gene matches. Germline V gene lookup returns CDR1 DFQATT and CDR2 SNEGSKA (reference sequence).

This clonotype was seen a handful of times. The rearrangement uses TRBV24-1 and TRBJ2-3, with a weak D call TRBD2 (5 bases). Deletions cut 5 bases from V and 0 bases from J, with 8 bases between. The CDR3 totals 14 residues. The germline V gene encodes CDR1 KGHDR and CDR2 SFDVKD. Here the CDR3 DNA reads TGTGCCACCAGTGGAGGGTTTAGCACAGATACGCAGTATTTT. Translated: CATSGGFSTDTQYF.

This clonotype was found many times. The CDR3 sequence: CAISGKQGLATDTQYF. DNA of the CDR3: TGTGCCATCAGTGGGAAACAGGGGTTGGCCACAGATACGCAGTATTTT. V is TRBV10-3 and J is TRBJ2-3; 7 bases line up with TRBD1. Germline CDR1 reads ENHRY; CDR2 reads SYGVKD. The V and J ends lost 4 bases and 2 bases, in that order; junction bases with no gene match: 9. This CDR3 is 16 amino acids long.

This clonotype has ten or more counts. The chain combines TRBV27 with TRBJ2-1; perhaps TRBD1 as D (6 bases). Germline V gene sequence: CDR1 MNHEY, CDR2 SMNVEV (reference sequence). The CDR3 is 12 residues long. Trimming cost V 6 bases and J 10 bases, with 13 bases left between them. This CDR3 is CASRGATREQFF. The CDR3 region has the DNA TGTGCCAGCAGGGGGGCTACACGCGAGCAGTTCTTC.

This clonotype has more than one count but fewer than ten. This chain connects TRBV5-1 to TRBJ2-5, with D perhaps matching TRBD1 or TRBD2 (5 bases each). The V and J ends lost 6 bases and 1 base respectively, with 19 bases between them. The CDR3 loop spans 16 amino acids. Germline V gene sequence: CDR1 SGHRS, CDR2 YFSETQ. Written as DNA, the CDR3 is TGCGCCAGCATCTGGGGGAATTGGGGAATCCAAGAGACCCAGTACTTC. Translating gives CASIWGNWGIQETQYF.

This clonotype came up a few times. This chain connects TRBV30 to TRBJ1-1; D gene ambiguous. Germline V gene lookup returns CDR1 GTSNPN and CDR2 SVGIG (reference sequence). V lost 4 bases and J 0 bases, leaving 9 bases between the germline ends. This CDR3 region has 13 residues. The CDR3 coding sequence is TGTGCCTGGAAGTCCGATTTGAACACTGAAGCTTTCTTT. Translation: CAWKSDLNTEAFF.

The chain has TRBV7-2 and TRBJ1-5; a possible D gene is TRBD1 (6 bases). CDR3 size: 16 residues. V lost 0 bases and J lost 3, with 12 bases in between. The germline CDR1 and CDR2 sequences are SGHTA and FQGNSA. The CDR3 coding sequence is TGTGCCAGCAGCTTAGCGGGGGCGGGACTCAATCAGCCCCAGCATTTT. Encoded protein: CASSLAGAGLNQPQHF.